The 32 T cell receptor beta chains listed next were all sequenced from one sample in a study of control samples from healthy donors and cancer patients. This table comes from immunoSEQ multiplex PCR, and its TCRdb copy is limited to in-frame clones, with some not included. The sample includes about 75,000 clones, roughly 92% of them seen just once. Sequences were obtained from blood. Receptor source: a woman between 35 and 50 years old in good health.

Turning to this clone: A read error may produce the germline difference seen at one junction end. Other DNA sequences in this sample translate to the same CDR3. The chain combines TRBV27 with TRBJ1-2; perhaps TRBD1 as D (5 bases). CDR1 is MNHEY and CDR2 is SMNVEV in the germline V gene (reference sequence). The CDR3 runs to 16 residues. The DNA for the CDR3 is TGTGCTAGCAGACCCCCTCCGGGAACTATGTGGGGGGGCTACACCTTC. Protein product: CASRPPPGTMWGGYTF.

The chain links TRBV19 to TRBJ1-2; 10 bases line up with TRBD1. The germline gives CDR1 LNHDA, CDR2 SQIVND (reference sequence). Trimming took 5 bases from V and 4 from J; bases not matched to a gene: 7. The CDR3 is 15 amino acids. This CDR3 is CASSATGGNPYGYTF. The CDR3 bases are TGTGCCAGTAGTGCGACAGGGGGCAACCCCTATGGCTACACCTTC.

The J gene is TRBJ1-1, the V gene TRBV18, with 8 nucleotides matching TRBD1. Germline V CDR1 and CDR2: KGHSH, LQKENI. This CDR3 is 15 amino acids long. V dropped 3 bases and J dropped 1; count of bases not matched to a gene: 4. In nucleotides, the CDR3 is TGTGCCAGCTCACCCTCGCAGGGGGCGAACACTGAAGCTTTCTTT. This sequence encodes CASSPSQGANTEAFF.

The chain recombines TRBV7-8 with TRBJ2-2; the match to TRBD2 covers 14 bases. CDR3 size: 19 residues. With 5 bases clipped from V and 3 bases from J, the junction kept 11 bases outside the gene matches. CDR1 is SGHVS and CDR2 is FQNEAQ in the germline V gene. This chain's CDR3 is CASSPQTSGGASDTGELFF. Here the CDR3 DNA reads TGTGCCAGCAGCCCTCAGACTAGCGGGGGGGCGTCCGACACCGGGGAGCTGTTTTTT. The whole variable domain, filled in from reference TRBV7-8 and TRBJ2-2, reads GAGVSQSPRYKVAKRGQDVALRCDPISGHVSLFWYQQALGQGPEFLTYFQNEAQLDKSGLPSDRFFAERPEGSVSTLKIQRTQQEDSAVYLCASSPQTSGGASDTGELFFGEGSRLTVL.

J is TRBJ2-3 and V is TRBV10-1; 10 bases line up with TRBD2. The CDR3 totals 15 residues. V dropped 8 bases and J dropped 5; count of bases not matched to a gene: 10. Germline V gene data show CDR1 as WNHNN and CDR2 as SYGVQD (reference sequence). CDR3 nucleotide sequence: TGCGCCAGCGGTCTAGCGGGAGTTGCGAAAGATACGCAGTATTTT. This codes for CASGLAGVAKDTQYF.

This chain connects TRBV6-5 to TRBJ2-1; a weak D match, TRBD2 (5 bases). Looked up from germline, CDR1 is MNHEY and CDR2 is SVGAGI. V was pared by 3 bases and J by 3 bases, with 12 bases between. The CDR3 has 15 amino acids. CDR3 coding DNA: TGTGCCAGCAGTTATGACGCGAGCGGCTACAATGAGCAGTTCTTC. Protein sequence: CASSYDASGYNEQFF.

The chain has TRBV7-9 and TRBJ1-3; TRBD1 might be the D (5 bases). The CDR3 loop spans 16 amino acids. V was clipped by 3 bases and J by 2 bases, with 14 bases between them. From germline, CDR1 is SEHNR and CDR2 FQNEAQ (reference sequence). CDR3 sequence reads: CASSFPAQGPGNTIYF. CDR3 DNA: TGTGCCAGCAGCTTCCCTGCTCAGGGACCTGGAAACACCATATATTTT.

This clone has a single count. This chain connects TRBV28 to TRBJ1-2, with unresolved D. The CDR3 length is 12 residues. Germline lookup yields CDR1 MDHEN and CDR2 SYDVKM. V lost 8 bases and J 2 bases, leaving 9 bases between the germline ends. Here the CDR3 DNA reads TGTGCCAGCCGGGAAGACAACTATGGCTACACCTTC. Protein product: CASREDNYGYTF.

The rearrangement joins TRBV19 to TRBJ1-2; 8 bases match TRBD1. Trimming took 4 bases from V and 3 from J; bases not matched to a gene: 7. CDR3 size: 15 residues. Per germline, CDR1 LNHDA and CDR2 SQIVND (reference sequence). The CDR3 protein is CASSRSGRGHYGYTF. CDR3 coding DNA: TGTGCCAGTAGTAGATCTGGCAGGGGGCACTATGGCTACACCTTC.

The chain recombines TRBV6-5 with TRBJ1-3; D is perhaps TRBD1 (5 bases). The V gene's germline CDR1 is MNHEY and CDR2 SVGAGI. The CDR3 contains 15 residues. Trimming took off 2 bases at V and 4 bases at J, with 12 bases between the two ends. CDR3 coding DNA: TGTGCCAGCAGTTACGGGACCTCCGTGGGAAACACCATATATTTT. Translation gives CASSYGTSVGNTIYF.

The chain carries TRBV7-3 and TRBJ2-7, with 9 bases fitting TRBD1. In germline, CDR1 is SGHTA, CDR2 FQGTGA. The trim removed 5 bases at V and 5 bases at J, leaving 4 bases unmatched. The length of the CDR3 is 13 residues. The CDR3 nucleotides read TGTGCCAGCAGCCACGGGACAGGGAACGAGCAGTACTTC. Its protein product is CASSHGTGNEQYF.

J is TRBJ2-3 and V is TRBV30, with TRBD2 matching 9 bases. This CDR3 has 18 amino acids. Germline V gene data show CDR1 as GTSNPN and CDR2 as SVGIG (reference sequence). V was pared by 5 bases and J by 1 base, with 16 bases of the junction left unmatched. DNA for the CDR3: TGTGCCTGGTCCCGGGTTAGCGGGAGTACGAGGGGCACAGATACGCAGTATTTT. Protein: CAWSRVSGSTRGTDTQYF.

V gene TRBV18 combines with J gene TRBJ1-2, with D perhaps TRBD1 (5 bases). CDR1 and CDR2 from the germline V gene are KGHSH and LQKENI. V dropped 0 bases and J dropped 5 bases, with 10 bases sitting between them. The CDR3 loop spans 14 amino acids. CDR3 in DNA: TGTGCCAGCTCACCACCGTCAGGGCAATATGGCTACACCTTC. Protein: CASSPPSGQYGYTF.

This chain links TRBV12-3 or TRBV12-4 with TRBJ2-7; D remains ambiguous. The CDR3 covers 11 residues. V lost 6 bases and J 13 bases, leaving 16 bases between the germline ends. The CDR3 DNA reads TGTGCCAGCAGCCAAGGACGACTCCCCTACTTC. It yields the protein CASSQGRLPYF.

This chain links TRBV2 with TRBJ1-2; 7 nucleotides align to TRBD1. After removal of 3 bases from V and 8 bases from J, the junction contained 12 bases not matched to a gene. The CDR3 totals 15 residues. Germline V gives CDR1 SNHLY, CDR2 FYNNEI. The CDR3: CASSDIIVQGVGYTF. CDR3 bases: TGTGCCAGCAGTGATATAATAGTCCAGGGGGTCGGCTACACCTTC.

The chain has TRBV27 and TRBJ1-1; D not certain. The length of the CDR3 is 13 residues. Germline values: CDR1 MNHEY, CDR2 SMNVEV (reference sequence). The ends were cut back, 0 bases at V and 2 bases at J, with 4 bases in the middle. In DNA, the CDR3 is TGTGCCAGCAGTTTATCGATCAACACTGAAGCTTTCTTT. Its translation: CASSLSINTEAFF.

This clone is a singleton in its sample. Distinct nucleotide sequences in the sample also encode this CDR3. The chain uses TRBV7-9 and TRBJ2-1, with D possibly matching TRBD2 (6 bases). Per germline, CDR1 SEHNR and CDR2 FQNEAQ (reference sequence). The germline V and J ends were trimmed by 1 base and 7 bases, with 8 bases remaining between them. The CDR3 is 13 residues long. The CDR3 protein is CASSLVGGNEQFF. Written as DNA, the CDR3 is TGTGCCAGCAGCTTAGTTGGAGGGAATGAGCAGTTCTTC.

This clone was counted a single time. The chain uses TRBV7-2 and TRBJ2-4; 10 bases fit TRBD2. V shed 2 bases and J 6 bases; nucleotides not matched to a gene: 10. This CDR3 has 17 residues. CDR1 and CDR2 (germline): SGHTA, FQGNSA. CDR3 sequence (DNA): TGTGCCAGCAGCTTAATGGCTAGCGGGAGTGGCGGAAACATTCAGTACTTC. Residues: CASSLMASGSGGNIQYF.

This chain links TRBV10-3 with TRBJ2-2; TRBD1 aligns across 7 bases. J was trimmed by 1 base and V by 6 bases; bases with no gene match: 5. The CDR3 runs to 15 residues. Germline V gene data show CDR1 as ENHRY and CDR2 as SYGVKD. The CDR3 region has the DNA TGTGCCATCAGACCTGGACAGGTGAACACCGGGGAGCTGTTTTTT. Its protein is CAIRPGQVNTGELFF.

The chain combines TRBV5-1 with TRBJ2-7, with 10 bases lining up with TRBD1. Germline CDR1 and CDR2: SGHRS and YFSETQ. This CDR3 contains 14 residues. V dropped 0 bases and J dropped 5; count of bases not matched to a gene: 2. The CDR3 reads CASSLAGTGDEQYF. CDR3 nucleotides: TGCGCCAGCAGCTTGGCCGGGACAGGGGACGAGCAGTACTTC.

V usage is TRBV19 and J usage is TRBJ1-2; D ambiguous. The CDR3 contains 16 residues. Trimming stripped 5 bases from V and 6 bases from J, with 22 bases between. Looked up from germline, CDR1 is LNHDA and CDR2 is SQIVND (reference sequence). The CDR3 nucleotides read TGTGCCAGTAGTCAACTATATGGGCAAAAGTCGGATGGCTACACCTTC. This codes for CASSQLYGQKSDGYTF. The full variable domain, rest sourced from reference TRBV19 and TRBJ1-2, is DGGITQSPKYLFRKEGQNVTLSCEQNLNHDAMYWYRQDPGQGLRLIYYSQIVNDFQKGDIAEGYSVSREKKESFPLTVTSAQKNPTAFYLCASSQLYGQKSDGYTFGSGTRLTVV.

The rearrangement uses TRBV6-5 and TRBJ1-1; D is undetermined. The CDR3 contains 13 residues. Germline CDR1 and CDR2: MNHEY and SVGAGI. V lost 8 bases, J lost 2 bases, and 12 bases lay in between. The CDR3 DNA reads as TGTGCCAGCCTCCTCACACCCAACACTGAAGCTTTCTTT. Translated: CASLLTPNTEAFF.

The chain links TRBV11-2 to TRBJ2-7; 7 bases are shared with TRBD1. The ends lost 6 bases at V and 3 bases at J; junction bases unmatched: 5. Germline V CDR1 and CDR2: SGHAT, FQNNGV. The CDR3 covers 13 residues. The CDR3 loop reads CASRTTGSYEQYF. Here the CDR3 DNA reads TGTGCCAGCAGGACGACAGGGAGCTACGAGCAGTACTTC.

The chain links TRBV19 to TRBJ2-7, with TRBD2 matching 12 bases. J lost 0 bases, V lost 8 bases, and 2 bases had no gene match. CDR3 length: 14 residues. In germline, CDR1 is LNHDA, CDR2 SQIVND (reference sequence). Written as DNA, the CDR3 is TGTGCCAGTGGACTAGCGGGATCCTCCTACGAGCAGTACTTC. Its translation: CASGLAGSSYEQYF.

The chain couples TRBV5-1 to TRBJ1-2; a possible D gene is TRBD1 (6 bases). Trimming cost V 0 bases and J 8 bases, with 11 bases left between them. The germline V gene encodes CDR1 SGHRS and CDR2 YFSETQ. This CDR3 is built from 13 residues. The CDR3 loop reads CASSLDGQSGYTF. The CDR3 nucleotides read TGCGCCAGCAGCTTGGACGGACAGTCAGGCTACACCTTC.

This chain uses TRBV10-3 with TRBJ1-1; D might be TRBD1 (6 bases). This CDR3 is 15 amino acids long. V was trimmed by 10 bases and J by 1 base, leaving 19 bases between them. The germline CDR1 and CDR2 sequences are ENHRY and SYGVKD. The CDR3 protein is CATVGSTDRNTEAFF. CDR3 in DNA: TGTGCCACCGTCGGGTCCACGGACAGGAACACTGAAGCTTTCTTT.

This chain links TRBV18 with TRBJ2-6; 7 positions agree with TRBD2. Germline trimming cut 4 bases from V and 1 base from J; bases unmatched to any gene: 10. The CDR3 sequence is 18 residues long. Germline values: CDR1 KGHSH, CDR2 LQKENI. The CDR3 bases are TGTGCCAGCTCACTTAGGGAGGGGTCCCCTTCTGGGGCCAACGTCCTGACTTTC. It yields the protein CASSLREGSPSGANVLTF.

This chain links TRBV9 with TRBJ2-7, with no clear D. Germline CDR1 SGDLS, CDR2 YYNGEE. The CDR3 has 15 amino acids. V shed 0 bases and J shed 3 bases, with 13 bases lying between them. The CDR3 DNA reads TGTGCCAGCAGCGTAGTTTCCAGAATAAACTACGAGCAGTACTTC. Protein product: CASSVVSRINYEQYF. The whole variable domain, remainder taken from reference TRBV9 and TRBJ2-7, is DSGVTQTPKHLITATGQRVTLRCSPRSGDLSVYWYQQSLDQGLQFLIQYYNGEERAKGNILERFSAQQFPDLHSELNLSSLELGDSALYFCASSVVSRINYEQYFGPGTRLTVT.

This rearrangement joins TRBV3-1 (or the pseudogene TRBV3-2) to TRBJ1-1, with TRBD1 as a possible D gene (6 bases). V was shortened by 1 base and J by 1 base, with 10 bases between the two germline ends. The germline gives CDR1 LGHDT, CDR2 YNNKEL (reference sequence). The CDR3 has 15 residues. The CDR3 protein is CASSQGGAGNTEAFF. In DNA form, the CDR3 reads TGTGCCAGCAGCCAAGGGGGGGCAGGGAACACTGAAGCTTTCTTT.

The chain is built from TRBV28 and TRBJ1-5; 9 bases fit TRBD1. The CDR3 runs 14 residues. Germline V gene lookup returns CDR1 MDHEN and CDR2 SYDVKM. V was pared by 4 bases and J by 7 bases, with 5 bases of the junction left unmatched. CDR3 DNA sequence: TGTGCCAGCAGTTCTGGACAGGGGAACCAGCCCCAGCATTTT. It translates to CASSSGQGNQPQHF.

The V and J genes are TRBV20-1 and TRBJ2-7; the match to TRBD2 covers 7 bases. Germline values: CDR1 DFQATT, CDR2 SNEGSKA (reference sequence). This CDR3 has 11 residues. The V gene end was trimmed by 5 bases and the J gene end by 3 bases; junction bases not matched to a gene: 1. This CDR3 is CSARGSYEQYF. The CDR3 coding sequence is TGCAGTGCTCGCGGGAGCTACGAGCAGTACTTC.

This clone appeared once. The J gene is TRBJ1-5, the V gene TRBV12-3 or TRBV12-4; no clear D. V lost 10 bases and J lost 4, with 11 bases in between. CDR3 length: 12 residues. CDR3: CATKQGNQPQHF. The CDR3 DNA follows: TGTGCCACCAAACAAGGGAATCAGCCCCAGCATTTT.